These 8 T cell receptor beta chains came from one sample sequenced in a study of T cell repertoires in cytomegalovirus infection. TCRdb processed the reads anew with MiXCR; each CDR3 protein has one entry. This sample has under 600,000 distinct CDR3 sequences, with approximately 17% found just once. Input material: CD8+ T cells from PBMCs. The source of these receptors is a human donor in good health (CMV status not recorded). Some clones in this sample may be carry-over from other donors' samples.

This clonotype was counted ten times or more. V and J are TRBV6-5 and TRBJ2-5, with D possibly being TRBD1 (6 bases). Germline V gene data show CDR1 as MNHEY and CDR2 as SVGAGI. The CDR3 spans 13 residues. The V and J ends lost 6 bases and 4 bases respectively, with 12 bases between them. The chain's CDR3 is CASSRDISETQYF. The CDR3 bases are TGTGCCAGCAGCAGGGACATCTCAGAGACCCAGTACTTC.

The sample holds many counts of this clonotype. CDR3 bases: TGTGCCAGACAGGAGGGGGCGGGCACCGGGGAGCTGTTTTTT. It yields the protein CARQEGAGTGELFF. The chain carries TRBV11-2 and TRBJ2-2, with D perhaps TRBD1 (7 bases). This CDR3 region has 14 residues. Germline V gene lookup returns CDR1 SGHAT and CDR2 FQNNGV. Between the trimmed V and J ends, which lost 9 bases and 4 bases, there was a span of 15 bases.

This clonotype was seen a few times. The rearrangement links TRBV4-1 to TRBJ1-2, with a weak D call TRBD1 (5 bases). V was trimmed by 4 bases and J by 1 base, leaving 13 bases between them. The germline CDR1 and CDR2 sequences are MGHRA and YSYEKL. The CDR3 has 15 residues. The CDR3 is CASSPKLDSNYGYTF. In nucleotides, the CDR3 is TGCGCCAGCAGCCCTAAGCTCGACAGTAACTATGGCTACACCTTC.

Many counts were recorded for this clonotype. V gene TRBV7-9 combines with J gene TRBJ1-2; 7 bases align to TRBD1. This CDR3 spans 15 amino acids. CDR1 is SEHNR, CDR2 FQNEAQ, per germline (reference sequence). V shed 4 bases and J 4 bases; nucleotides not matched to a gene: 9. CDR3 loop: CASSSTDRIFYGYTF. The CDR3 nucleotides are TGTGCCAGCAGCTCCACGGACAGGATTTTCTATGGCTACACCTTC.

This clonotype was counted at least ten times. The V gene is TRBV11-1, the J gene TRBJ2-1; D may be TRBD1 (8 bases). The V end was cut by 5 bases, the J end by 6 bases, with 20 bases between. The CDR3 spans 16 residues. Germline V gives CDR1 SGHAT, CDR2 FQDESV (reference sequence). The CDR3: CASSAYRGTTGNEQFF. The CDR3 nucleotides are TGTGCCAGCAGCGCTTACAGGGGGACTACTGGCAATGAGCAGTTCTTC.

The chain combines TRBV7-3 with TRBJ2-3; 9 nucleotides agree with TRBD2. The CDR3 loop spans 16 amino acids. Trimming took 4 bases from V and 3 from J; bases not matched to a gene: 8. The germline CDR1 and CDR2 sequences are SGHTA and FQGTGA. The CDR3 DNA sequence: TGTGCCAGCAGCTCTATAGCGGGAGCGTCAACAGATACGCAGTATTTT. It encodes CASSSIAGASTDTQYF.

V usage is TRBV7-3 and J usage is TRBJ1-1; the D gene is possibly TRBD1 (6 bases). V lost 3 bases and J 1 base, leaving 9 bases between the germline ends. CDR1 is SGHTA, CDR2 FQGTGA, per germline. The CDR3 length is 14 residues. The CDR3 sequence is CASSFGGANTEAFF. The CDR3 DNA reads TGTGCCAGCAGCTTTGGGGGGGCGAACACTGAAGCTTTCTTT.

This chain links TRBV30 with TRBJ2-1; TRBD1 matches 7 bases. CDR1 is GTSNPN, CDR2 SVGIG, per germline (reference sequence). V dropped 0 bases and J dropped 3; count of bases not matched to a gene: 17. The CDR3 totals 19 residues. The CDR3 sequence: CAWSVPVGQPSVFYNEQFF. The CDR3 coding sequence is TGTGCCTGGAGTGTACCGGTGGGACAGCCGTCTGTTTTCTACAATGAGCAGTTCTTC.